These 29 T cell receptor beta chains originate from one sample sequenced in a study of blood T cell repertoires in COVID-19. Generated by immunoSEQ multiplex PCR, the TCRdb table keeps only in-frame clones and is missing some. Among approximately 28,000 clones listed, 81% were seen once. Sequencing used peripheral blood. The receptors here all came from a woman aged 55-69 years with acute or convalescent COVID-19.

The V call is TRBV5-1, the J call TRBJ2-5; 10 bases align to TRBD2. Losses at the gene ends were 3 bases for V and 2 bases for J; bases not matched to a gene: 4. The germline V gene encodes CDR1 SGHRS and CDR2 YFSETQ. This CDR3 has 15 amino acids. The CDR3 reads CASSWTSGIQETQYF. In nucleotides, the CDR3 is TGCGCCAGCAGCTGGACTAGCGGAATTCAAGAGACCCAGTACTTC.

The chain is built from TRBV15 and TRBJ2-6; D perhaps matches TRBD1 (6 bases). The CDR3 has 17 residues. V gave up 3 bases and J gave up 0 bases, with 12 bases separating them. Germline V gene sequence: CDR1 LNHNV, CDR2 YYDKDF (reference sequence). The DNA of the CDR3 is TGTGCCACCAGCAGGGACAGTCGAGGCTCTGGGGCCAACGTCCTGACTTTC. Translation: CATSRDSRGSGANVLTF.

This chain joins TRBV18 and TRBJ1-2, with 9 bases aligning to TRBD1. The germline gives CDR1 KGHSH, CDR2 LQKENI. This CDR3 comprises 14 residues. Trimming cost V 4 bases and J 4 bases; bases outside gene matches: 4. Here the CDR3 reads CASSLGQGRYGYTF. The CDR3 DNA is TGTGCCAGCTCACTCGGACAGGGGCGCTATGGCTACACCTTC. The variable domain in full, completed from reference TRBV18 and TRBJ1-2, reads NAGVMQNPRHLVRRRGQEARLRCSPMKGHSHVYWYRQLPEEGLKFMVYLQKENIIDESGMPKERFSAEFPKEGPSILRIQQVVRGDSAAYFCASSLGQGRYGYTFGSGTRLTVV.

This chain joins TRBV10-2 and TRBJ2-3; 9 bases match TRBD2. The CDR3 has 14 residues. Germline trimming cut 6 bases from V and 2 bases from J; bases unmatched to any gene: 3. Germline values: CDR1 WSHSY, CDR2 SAAADI. This chain's CDR3 is CASRLAGDTDTQYF. DNA of the CDR3: TGCGCCAGCAGATTAGCGGGGGACACAGATACGCAGTATTTT.

The V and J genes are TRBV30 and TRBJ2-1, with a tentative D call TRBD1 (5 bases). The germline V and J ends were trimmed by 1 base and 2 bases, with 21 bases remaining between them. The CDR3 is 18 residues long. The V gene's germline CDR1 is GTSNPN and CDR2 SVGIG (reference sequence). The CDR3 DNA sequence: TGTGCCTGGAGTGGGCCCAAACCAGGGAAAGGGGCCTACAATGAGCAGTTCTTC. This sequence encodes CAWSGPKPGKGAYNEQFF.

V usage is TRBV12-3 or TRBV12-4 and J usage is TRBJ2-5; possible D gene TRBD1, 5 bases. The CDR3 sequence is 12 residues long. V gave up 6 bases and J gave up 7 bases, with 12 bases separating them. The CDR3 sequence is CASSLNRGTQYF. CDR3 in DNA: TGTGCCAGCAGCCTAAATAGGGGGACCCAGTACTTC.

The CDR3 region has the DNA TGTGCCAGCTCTTTGACGGGACAGAAGCATCAAGAGACCCAGTACTTC. Its protein product is CASSLTGQKHQETQYF. The rearrangement links TRBV5-6 to TRBJ2-5, with 7 bases matching TRBD1. The CDR3 is made up of 16 amino acids. The ends lost 7 bases at V and 2 bases at J; junction bases unmatched: 14. Germline CDR1 is SGHDT and CDR2 is YYEEEE.

The chain joins TRBV5-4 to TRBJ2-1, with a weak D call TRBD2 (6 bases). Germline V CDR1 and CDR2: SGHNT, YYREEE (reference sequence). V was pared by 5 bases and J by 1 base, with 10 bases between. This CDR3 contains 14 residues. The CDR3 DNA reads as TGTGCCAGCAGGCCGGCGGGGTCCTACAATGAGCAGTTCTTC. This codes for CASRPAGSYNEQFF.

The V and J genes are TRBV5-1 and TRBJ1-1; 12 nucleotides align to TRBD1. The CDR3 is 16 amino acids. J lost 3 bases, V lost 4 bases, and 7 bases had no gene match. The germline V gene encodes CDR1 SGHRS and CDR2 YFSETQ. The CDR3 DNA sequence: TGCGCCAGCAGCATGGGACAGGGGGCGCCGGACACTGAAGCTTTCTTT. This translates into CASSMGQGAPDTEAFF.

The chain carries TRBV27 and TRBJ1-5; possible D gene TRBD1, 5 bases. Trimming pared 6 bases from V and 0 bases from J, leaving 12 bases between. Germline V gives CDR1 MNHEY, CDR2 SMNVEV (reference sequence). This CDR3 comprises 15 residues. In DNA form, the CDR3 reads TGTGCCAGCAGGCTGACAGCATATAGCAATCAGCCCCAGCATTTT. Translation gives CASRLTAYSNQPQHF.

This clone has only one observation. V and J are TRBV19 and TRBJ1-4; TRBD1 aligns across 11 bases. Trimming cost V 5 bases and J 6 bases; bases outside gene matches: 11. CDR3 size: 17 residues. The germline V gene has CDR1 LNHDA and CDR2 SQIVND (reference sequence). The CDR3 DNA reads TGTGCCAGTAGTCCGGGACAGGGGGTGTCCGGATATGAAAAACTGTTTTTT. This codes for CASSPGQGVSGYEKLFF. The variable domain in full, completed from reference TRBV19 and TRBJ1-4, reads DGGITQSPKYLFRKEGQNVTLSCEQNLNHDAMYWYRQDPGQGLRLIYYSQIVNDFQKGDIAEGYSVSREKKESFPLTVTSAQKNPTAFYLCASSPGQGVSGYEKLFFGSGTQLSVL.

A remark on this clone: Other DNA sequences in this sample translate to the same CDR3. The chain is built from TRBV5-1 and TRBJ1-2, with D possibly being TRBD1 (6 bases). The germline CDR1 and CDR2 sequences are SGHRS and YFSETQ. V was cut by 0 bases and J by 6 bases, with 6 bases left in between. This CDR3 is 12 amino acids long. CDR3 DNA: TGCGCCAGCAGCTTGGAGGGGGATGGCTACACCTTC. Translated, it gives CASSLEGDGYTF.

This clone was observed a few times. V and J are TRBV5-1 and TRBJ1-1; possible D gene TRBD1, 5 bases. The CDR3 spans 16 residues. The germline V gene has CDR1 SGHRS and CDR2 YFSETQ. The ends were cut back, 0 bases at V and 0 bases at J, with 12 bases in the middle. The CDR3 loop is CASSLVPDKLNTEAFF. In DNA form, the CDR3 reads TGCGCCAGCAGCTTGGTTCCGGACAAACTGAACACTGAAGCTTTCTTT.

The chain joins TRBV6-6 to TRBJ2-2; the D gene is possibly TRBD2 (5 bases). Germline assignment: CDR1 MNHNY and CDR2 SVGAGI (reference sequence). The CDR3 is 15 residues long. V lost 4 bases, J lost 1 base, and 10 bases lay in between. The CDR3 loop reads CASSSGLLNTGELFF. The CDR3 DNA sequence: TGTGCCAGCAGTTCCGGACTGCTGAACACCGGGGAGCTGTTTTTT.

In the case of this clone: Since no conserved phenylalanine or tryptophan closes the CDR3, a read error is the likely cause. The DNA is omitted, as the CDR3 cannot be located on it reliably, and the CDR3 follows TCRdb's listing. The rearrangement links TRBV5-3 to TRBJ1-1; no check of the table's D call, TRBD1, against the DNA was made. TRBV5-3 is reported as an ORF; its role is uncertain. Termini included, the CDR3 measures 8 amino acids. CDR3 residues: CARSPRLG.

This sequence joins TRBV4-2 and TRBJ2-7; TRBD1 matches 11 bases. Germline CDR1 and CDR2: LGHNA and YNFKEQ. This CDR3 contains 17 residues. The V gene end was trimmed by 3 bases and the J gene end by 3 bases; junction bases not matched to a gene: 10. The CDR3 loop is CASSHVQGQGASYEQYF. The CDR3 coding sequence is TGTGCCAGCAGCCACGTCCAAGGACAGGGGGCGAGCTACGAGCAGTACTTC.

The chain recombines TRBV6-5 with TRBJ2-5; possible D gene TRBD1, 6 bases. There are 14 residues in the CDR3. Trimming cost V 6 bases and J 5 bases, with 16 bases left between them. Per germline, CDR1 MNHEY and CDR2 SVGAGI. The CDR3 region is CASSFRGKGETQYF. The CDR3 bases are TGTGCCAGCAGCTTCAGGGGTAAGGGCGAGACCCAGTACTTC.

The gene calls are TRBV29-1 and TRBJ2-1; a possible D gene is TRBD2 (6 bases). V was trimmed by 7 bases and J by 1 base, leaving 14 bases between them. This CDR3 spans 14 amino acids. The germline CDR1 and CDR2 sequences are SQVTM and ANQGSEA. CDR3 DNA sequence: TGCAGCGGCCGACGGAGGGGATCCTACAATGAGCAGTTCTTC. This gives the protein CSGRRRGSYNEQFF.

The V gene is TRBV5-1, the J gene TRBJ1-1; TRBD1 matches 7 bases. Germline CDR1 and CDR2: SGHRS and YFSETQ. The CDR3 has 15 residues. V lost 4 bases and J lost 4; bases outside the gene matches: 10. The CDR3 DNA reads TGCGCCAGCAGCCATCGACAGGGTTCGGGCACTGAAGCTTTCTTT. Protein: CASSHRQGSGTEAFF.

The rearrangement joins TRBV5-1 to TRBJ1-6, with D perhaps matching TRBD1 (5 bases). Germline CDR1 and CDR2: SGHRS and YFSETQ. The CDR3 is 15 residues long. The germline V and J ends were trimmed by 1 base and 5 bases, with 10 bases remaining between them. The CDR3 reads CASSLIDRDNSPLHF. DNA of the CDR3: TGCGCCAGCAGCTTGATCGACAGAGATAATTCACCCCTCCACTTT.

The rearrangement uses TRBV6-1 and TRBJ1-4, with TRBD1 matching over 9 bases. Germline CDR1 is MNHNS and CDR2 is SASEGT. V shed 3 bases, J shed 8 bases, and the junction held 7 bases outside the gene matches. This CDR3 is built from 15 residues. The CDR3, as DNA: TGTGCCAGCAGTGAGGAGGACAGGGGAGGAGAAAAACTGTTTTTT. Protein sequence: CASSEEDRGGEKLFF.

The chain recombines TRBV5-1 with TRBJ2-5; D unresolved. The CDR3 length is 12 residues. The V end lost 1 base, the J end lost 2 bases, and 3 bases lay between the germline ends. From germline, CDR1 is SGHRS and CDR2 YFSETQ. In nucleotides, the CDR3 is TGCGCCAGCAGCTTGTCGCAAGAGACCCAGTACTTC. Its protein product is CASSLSQETQYF.

This chain links TRBV7-2 with TRBJ2-1; 9 bases align to TRBD1. Germline V gives CDR1 SGHTA, CDR2 FQGNSA. V lost 4 bases and J lost 8; bases outside the gene matches: 9. This CDR3 is built from 15 residues. In DNA form, the CDR3 reads TGTGCCAGCAGCTCCATCGGACAGGGGTGGGATGAGCAGTTCTTC. Amino acids: CASSSIGQGWDEQFF.

This clone has just a few counts. The V gene is TRBV5-1, the J gene TRBJ1-1; D is possibly TRBD1 (5 bases). Germline CDR1 and CDR2: SGHRS and YFSETQ. V shed 0 bases and J shed 5 bases, with 14 bases lying between them. The CDR3 runs to 15 residues. Here the CDR3 reads CASSLGDLPGTEAFF. CDR3 DNA: TGCGCCAGCAGCTTGGGGGACTTGCCGGGGACTGAAGCTTTCTTT.

This clone was seen a few times. The chain joins TRBV19 to TRBJ2-7, with 10 bases fitting TRBD1. V shed 6 bases, J shed 6 bases, and the junction held 8 bases outside the gene matches. This CDR3 contains 14 residues. The germline V gene encodes CDR1 LNHDA and CDR2 SQIVND (reference sequence). CDR3 DNA sequence: TGTGCCAGTAGCGCCGGGACAGGGGTGGGCGAGCAGTACTTC. The encoded protein is CASSAGTGVGEQYF.

This chain uses TRBV6-5 with TRBJ2-7; D is uncertain. Trimming removed 2 bases from V and 3 bases from J, with 8 bases in between. Germline assignment: CDR1 MNHEY and CDR2 SVGAGI. CDR3 length: 13 residues. The CDR3 DNA reads as TGTGCCAGCAGTTACGGAACGGGCTACGAGCAGTACTTC. This translates into CASSYGTGYEQYF.

This clone was detected only once. The V gene is TRBV7-9, the J gene TRBJ1-2; the match to TRBD1 covers 11 bases. The CDR3 covers 17 residues. Germline CDR1 and CDR2: SEHNR and FQNEAQ (reference sequence). Trimming removed 1 base from V and 2 bases from J; junction bases left unmatched: 6. CDR3 sequence reads: CASSLEGQGGKNYGYTF. In nucleotides, the CDR3 is TGTGCCAGCAGCTTAGAGGGACAGGGGGGTAAAAACTATGGCTACACCTTC. Drawing the rest from reference TRBV7-9 and TRBJ1-2, the complete variable domain is DTGVSQNPRHKITKRGQNVTFRCDPISEHNRLYWYRQTLGQGPEFLTYFQNEAQLEKSRLLSDRFSAERPKGSFSTLEIQRTEQGDSAMYLCASSLEGQGGKNYGYTFGSGTRLTVV.

The rearrangement uses TRBV6-5 and TRBJ2-1; D is unresolved. The CDR3 spans 11 residues. Germline CDR1 reads MNHEY; CDR2 reads SVGAGI. V shed 10 bases and J shed 6 bases, with 10 bases lying between them. This CDR3 is CATTRLNEQFF. The CDR3 DNA follows: TGTGCCACAACAAGACTCAATGAGCAGTTCTTC.

The chain joins TRBV5-4 to TRBJ1-2; TRBD1 matches at 9 bases. Germline CDR1 and CDR2: SGHNT and YYREEE (reference sequence). Trimming removed 3 bases from V and 4 bases from J; junction bases left unmatched: 10. This CDR3 has 16 residues. CDR3 DNA: TGTGCCAGCAGCTGGGGGGGACAGGGTCTGGGCTATGGCTACACCTTC. This encodes CASSWGGQGLGYGYTF.